The 7 T cell receptor beta chains below were found in one sample sequenced in a study of T cells after yellow fever vaccination. TCRdb re-called the 5' RACE reads with MiXCR, one entry per CDR3 protein. This table holds about 96,000 distinct CDR3 sequences, roughly 8.2% found once. The sample in question was CD8+ T cells not binding an NS4B(214-222) dextramer, sorted from PBMCs, obtained less than 16 days after the first yellow fever vaccination. All receptors derive from a man aged 18-30 years who received the YFV17D yellow fever vaccine.

The rearrangement uses TRBV4-1 and TRBJ2-3; TRBD1 is a possible D gene (5 bases). CDR1 is MGHRA and CDR2 is YSYEKL in the germline V gene. This CDR3 is built from 16 residues. V shed 1 base and J shed 1 base, with 12 bases lying between them. The CDR3 loop reads CASSQGIREGTDTQYF. For the CDR3, the DNA is TGCGCCAGCAGCCAAGGCATCAGGGAAGGCACAGATACGCAGTATTTT.

This clonotype has a count of ten or more. The rearrangement uses TRBV12-3 or TRBV12-4 and TRBJ2-1; tentatively, D is TRBD1 (5 bases). Trimming pared 5 bases from V and 0 bases from J, leaving 8 bases between. This CDR3 comprises 14 residues. In nucleotides, the CDR3 is TGTGCCAGCAGTAGACAGTACTCCTACAATGAGCAGTTCTTC. Amino acids: CASSRQYSYNEQFF.

This clonotype was observed a handful of times. V usage is TRBV5-1 and J usage is TRBJ2-3; TRBD1 matches 9 bases. V gave up 7 bases and J gave up 6 bases; unmatched junction bases: 12. This CDR3 spans 15 amino acids. Germline V gene sequence: CDR1 SGHRS, CDR2 YFSETQ. The CDR3 nucleotides are TGCGCCAGCCAGAGGGGACAGGGCAGAGAGGATACGCAGTATTTT. Translating gives CASQRGQGREDTQYF.

In this sample, this clonotype turned up a few times. The chain links TRBV10-3 to TRBJ1-5; TRBD1 agrees at 7 bases. Trimming cost V 6 bases and J 5 bases; bases outside gene matches: 7. CDR1 and CDR2 from the germline V gene are ENHRY and SYGVKD. This CDR3 is built from 14 residues. The CDR3 region has the DNA TGTGCCATCAGAAACGGGACAGTCGATCAGCCCCAGCATTTT. This translates into CAIRNGTVDQPQHF.

This clonotype was seen a few times. The chain couples TRBV5-8 to TRBJ1-6; 9 nucleotides align to TRBD1. CDR3 length: 15 amino acids. CDR1 and CDR2 from the germline V gene are SGHTS and YDEGEE. With 2 bases clipped from V and 11 bases from J, the junction kept 8 bases outside the gene matches. The CDR3 coding sequence is TGTGCCAGCAGCTTCTCTACAGGGGGCGACGCACCCCTCCACTTT. Amino acids: CASSFSTGGDAPLHF.

The rearrangement uses TRBV5-4 and TRBJ2-1, with 7 bases aligning to TRBD2. CDR3 length equals 14 residues. V was pared by 9 bases and J by 4 bases, with 10 bases of the junction left unmatched. CDR1 and CDR2 from the germline V gene are SGHNT and YYREEE (reference sequence). The CDR3 spells CATDALGGYNEQFF. CDR3 sequence (DNA): TGTGCCACCGATGCGCTGGGGGGGTACAATGAGCAGTTCTTC. The complete variable domain, with remaining parts taken from reference TRBV5-4 and TRBJ2-1, reads ETGVTQSPTHLIKTRGQQVTLRCSSQSGHNTVSWYQQALGQGPQFIFQYYREEENGRGNFPPRFSGLQFPNYSSELNVNALELDDSALYLCATDALGGYNEQFFGPGTRLTVL.

The rearrangement uses TRBV6-2 or TRBV6-3 and TRBJ2-2; TRBD1 is a possible D gene (5 bases). Trimming stripped 8 bases from V and 2 bases from J, with 15 bases between. Per germline, CDR1 MNHEY and CDR2 SVGEGT. The CDR3 runs to 15 residues. CDR3 in amino acids: CASGDSIGNTGELFF. CDR3 coding DNA: TGTGCCAGCGGCGACAGCATAGGAAACACCGGGGAGCTGTTTTTT.